The 25 T cell receptor beta chains below come from one sample, sequenced in a study of T cell responses to AZD1222 COVID-19 vaccine. Only in-frame clones appear in the TCRdb table, and some are missing; sequencing was by immunoSEQ multiplex PCR. The sample lists some 130,000 clones, around 87% occurring once. Sample: peripheral blood, taken 28 days after the second AZD1222 dose. These receptors all come from an adult who received the AZD1222 COVID-19 vaccine.

The chain combines TRBV3-1 (or the pseudogene TRBV3-2) with TRBJ1-2; 7 bases line up with TRBD1. CDR1 is LGHDT and CDR2 is YNNKEL in the germline V gene (reference sequence). There are 15 residues in the CDR3. The J segment lost 5 bases and the V segment lost 3 bases, leaving 9 bases of the junction unmatched. CDR3: CASSHPAGTAYGYTF. Here the CDR3 DNA reads TGTGCCAGCAGCCACCCGGCCGGGACAGCTTATGGCTACACCTTC.

DNA of the CDR3: TGTGCCAGCAGCTTAGAATGGACAGAGGTCTCTGGCTACACCTTC. It specifies CASSLEWTEVSGYTF. The chain combines TRBV7-2 with TRBJ1-2; D may be TRBD1 (6 bases). V lost 1 base and J lost 7, with 16 bases in between. CDR3 length: 15 residues. Germline V gives CDR1 SGHTA, CDR2 FQGNSA.

This chain connects TRBV5-1 to TRBJ1-6; 8 bases are shared with TRBD1. Germline lookup yields CDR1 SGHRS and CDR2 YFSETQ. The length of the CDR3 is 15 residues. V was clipped by 3 bases and J by 10 bases; unmatched bases: 9. The CDR3 DNA reads as TGCGCCAGCAGCTCGACTCAGGGGGCAGGATCACCCCTCCACTTT. Translation: CASSSTQGAGSPLHF.

Regarding this clone: In the same sample, other DNA sequences code for this CDR3. The rearrangement uses TRBV5-1 and TRBJ2-5; D is uncertain. This CDR3 spans 11 amino acids. Trimming shortened V by 4 bases and J by 2 bases, and 3 bases separated the two germline ends. The germline V gene has CDR1 SGHRS and CDR2 YFSETQ. The CDR3 loop reads CASSLQETQYF. The CDR3 region has the DNA TGCGCCAGCAGCCTGCAAGAGACCCAGTACTTC.

The genes are TRBV19 and TRBJ1-5, with 7 positions matching TRBD1. After removal of 1 base from V and 4 bases from J, the junction contained 10 bases not matched to a gene. Per germline, CDR1 LNHDA and CDR2 SQIVND (reference sequence). This CDR3 contains 17 residues. The CDR3: CASSIATHRGRNQPQHF. For the CDR3, the DNA is TGTGCCAGTAGTATAGCAACACACAGGGGCCGTAATCAGCCCCAGCATTTT.

The V gene is TRBV10-3, the J gene TRBJ2-5, with no clear D. Germline CDR1 reads ENHRY; CDR2 reads SYGVKD. The CDR3 is 15 residues long. Trimming took off 0 bases at V and 0 bases at J, with 8 bases between the two ends. CDR3: CAISESPENQETQYF. CDR3 DNA: TGTGCCATCAGTGAGTCGCCGGAAAACCAAGAGACCCAGTACTTC.

The gene calls are TRBV19 and TRBJ2-3; TRBD2 might be the D (7 bases). Germline CDR1 and CDR2: LNHDA and SQIVND (reference sequence). CDR3 length: 16 amino acids. Trimming cost V 8 bases and J 0 bases, with 18 bases left between them. CDR3 nucleotides: TGTGCCAGTCACAGATGGGGGGGGCTAAGCACAGATACGCAGTATTTT. As protein: CASHRWGGLSTDTQYF.

The CDR3 nucleotides are TGTGCCAGCAGCCATATCGAAAGGAACACTGAAGCTTTCTTT. It is translated as CASSHIERNTEAFF. This rearrangement joins TRBV5-4 to TRBJ1-1; no clear D gene. In germline, CDR1 is SGHNT, CDR2 YYREEE (reference sequence). The CDR3 has 14 amino acids. The V and J ends lost 4 bases and 1 base respectively, with 11 bases between them. The whole variable domain, remainder taken from reference TRBV5-4 and TRBJ1-1, is ETGVTQSPTHLIKTRGQQVTLRCSSQSGHNTVSWYQQALGQGPQFIFQYYREEENGRGNFPPRFSGLQFPNYSSELNVNALELDDSALYLCASSHIERNTEAFFGQGTRLTVV.

This chain joins TRBV6-5 and TRBJ1-2; possible D gene TRBD1, 5 bases. Trimming took off 1 base at V and 5 bases at J, with 8 bases between the two ends. This CDR3 has 13 residues. Germline V CDR1 and CDR2: MNHEY, SVGAGI. The CDR3 is CASSYFGTYGYTF. The CDR3 region has the DNA TGTGCCAGCAGTTACTTCGGGACTTATGGCTACACCTTC.

As regards this clone: The junction shows a germline mismatch at one end, possibly a read error. The rearrangement uses TRBV12-3 or TRBV12-4 and TRBJ2-5; D gene unclear. The CDR3 is 13 residues long. CDR3 protein: CASSFGSQGTQYF. In DNA form, the CDR3 reads TGTGCCAGCAGTTTTGGCTCGCAAGGGACCCAGTACTTC.

DNA for the CDR3: TGTGCCAGCAGCCCCCAGATCGGCAGGTCCTACGAGCAGTACTTC. It specifies CASSPQIGRSYEQYF. The gene calls are TRBV14 and TRBJ2-7, with D unclear. Germline V gene lookup returns CDR1 SGHDN and CDR2 FVKESK. V gave up 4 bases and J gave up 1 base, with 14 bases separating them. This CDR3 contains 15 residues. Full variable domain (rest looked up from reference TRBV14 and TRBJ2-7): EAGVTQFPSHSVIEKGQTVTLRCDPISGHDNLYWYRRVMGKEIKFLLHFVKESKQDESGMPNNRFLAERTGGTYSTLKVQPAELEDSGVYFCASSPQIGRSYEQYFGPGTRLTVT.

J is TRBJ1-1 and V is TRBV19, with 7 nucleotides matching TRBD1. CDR1 LNHDA and CDR2 SQIVND come from the germline V gene (reference sequence). The J segment lost 1 base and the V segment lost 7 bases, leaving 12 bases of the junction unmatched. This CDR3 region has 16 residues. This CDR3 reads CASKAGTDRANTEAFF. CDR3 DNA: TGTGCCAGTAAAGCCGGAACTGACAGGGCGAACACTGAAGCTTTCTTT.

The V gene is TRBV9, the J gene TRBJ2-7, with 9 bases fitting TRBD1. The CDR3 loop spans 15 amino acids. V was pared by 5 bases and J by 5 bases, with 11 bases of the junction left unmatched. Germline V lookup: CDR1 SGDLS, CDR2 YYNGEE. CDR3 bases: TGTGCCAGCAGTCTCTCCGGGACAGGGATCAACGAGCAGTACTTC. Translation gives CASSLSGTGINEQYF.

This clone was seen a single time. The chain couples TRBV6-6 to TRBJ1-5; 7 bases match TRBD1. This CDR3 is 15 amino acids long. Germline V gene sequence: CDR1 MNHNY, CDR2 SVGAGI (reference sequence). V shed 3 bases and J 5 bases; nucleotides not matched to a gene: 7. CDR3 sequence reads: CASSYRDSTYQPQHF. CDR3 nucleotide sequence: TGTGCCAGCAGTTATCGGGACAGCACTTATCAGCCCCAGCATTTT.

The V gene is TRBV18, the J gene TRBJ1-1; D perhaps matches TRBD1 (5 bases). Germline values: CDR1 KGHSH, CDR2 LQKENI. V lost 6 bases and J lost 4, with 9 bases in between. The CDR3 has 12 amino acids. CDR3 in DNA: TGTGCCAGCTCTCTCCAGGGCACTGAAGCTTTCTTT. Amino acid sequence: CASSLQGTEAFF.

The chain is built from TRBV4-1 and TRBJ1-3; D gene ambiguous. This CDR3 has 13 residues. The V and J ends lost 1 base and 5 bases respectively, with 6 bases between them. The germline V gene has CDR1 MGHRA and CDR2 YSYEKL. Here the CDR3 DNA reads TGCGCCAGCAGCCAAGGTTACAGAAACACCATATATTTT. Translation: CASSQGYRNTIYF.

V is TRBV14 and J is TRBJ2-3; tentatively, D is TRBD2 (6 bases). The CDR3 is 13 amino acids. The germline gives CDR1 SGHDN, CDR2 FVKESK. V dropped 0 bases and J dropped 6 bases, with 7 bases sitting between them. Written as DNA, the CDR3 is TGTGCCAGCAGCCAAGAGACTAGGGATACGCAGTATTTT. Protein: CASSQETRDTQYF.

The chain is built from TRBV7-6 and TRBJ1-6, with a possible D match to TRBD1 (5 bases). Trimming cost V 5 bases and J 3 bases, with 11 bases left between them. CDR3 length equals 15 residues. Per germline, CDR1 SGHVS and CDR2 FNYEAQ. In DNA form, the CDR3 reads TGTGCCAGCAGCCTCGGGACCCTCTATAATTCACCCCTCCACTTT. It yields the protein CASSLGTLYNSPLHF.

The rearrangement uses TRBV15 and TRBJ2-7; D unclear. Germline assignment: CDR1 LNHNV and CDR2 YYDKDF (reference sequence). Deletions cut 0 bases from V and 6 bases from J, with 18 bases between. The CDR3 has 16 amino acids. Here the CDR3 reads CATSRDMGSPATEQYF. The DNA for the CDR3 is TGTGCCACCAGCAGAGATATGGGGTCCCCAGCCACCGAGCAGTACTTC. Full variable domain (outside the CDR3, taken from reference TRBV15 and TRBJ2-7): DAMVIQNPRYQVTQFGKPVTLSCSQTLNHNVMYWYQQKSSQAPKLLFHYYDKDFNNEADTPDNFQSRRPNTSFCFLDIRSPGLGDTAMYLCATSRDMGSPATEQYFGPGTRLTVT.

The rearrangement joins TRBV21-1 to TRBJ2-6. TRBV21-1 is reported as a pseudogene. The CDR3 is 19 residues long. The CDR3 DNA is TGTGCCAGCAGCAAAGAGGGGACGCGCAGGGCCTCTGGGGCCAACGTCCTGACTTTC. Translated: CASSKEGTRRASGANVLTF.

This clone was observed a few times. The rearrangement joins TRBV10-3 to TRBJ1-6, with D possibly TRBD1 on 5 matching bases. The V gene's germline CDR1 is ENHRY and CDR2 SYGVKD. V lost 3 bases, J lost 8 bases, and 17 bases lay in between. The CDR3 runs 16 residues. CDR3 sequence reads: CAISERAGRVDSPLHF. DNA of the CDR3: TGTGCCATCAGTGAAAGGGCAGGGAGAGTGGATTCACCCCTCCACTTT.

This chain uses TRBV7-2 with TRBJ2-7, with a possible D match to TRBD1 (5 bases). The CDR3 runs 15 residues. The germline V and J ends were trimmed by 4 bases and 0 bases, with 13 bases remaining between them. Per the germline V gene, CDR1 is SGHTA and CDR2 is FQGNSA. CDR3 in DNA: TGTGCCAGCAGCTCGGTGGGGCCCAGCTCCTACGAGCAGTACTTC. This translates into CASSSVGPSSYEQYF. Supplemented by reference TRBV7-2 and TRBJ2-7, the full variable domain reads GAGVSQSPSNKVTEKGKDVELRCDPISGHTALYWYRQSLGQGLEFLIYFQGNSAPDKSGLPSDRFSAERTGGSVSTLTIQRTQQEDSAVYLCASSSVGPSSYEQYFGPGTRLTVT.

This clone was counted once. The chain employs TRBV6-6 and TRBJ2-4; D remains unclear. V lost 5 bases and J 8 bases, leaving 7 bases between the germline ends. There are 11 residues in the CDR3. Germline V gene sequence: CDR1 MNHNY, CDR2 SVGAGI (reference sequence). CDR3 coding DNA: TGTGCCAGCAGTCCCGCGTACATTCAGTACTTC. Its protein is CASSPAYIQYF.

This clone has more than one count but fewer than ten. The chain uses TRBV9 and TRBJ1-3, with no clear D. Germline V gene sequence: CDR1 SGDLS, CDR2 YYNGEE. There are 18 residues in the CDR3. V lost 1 base and J lost 0, with 17 bases in between. In nucleotides, the CDR3 is TGTGCCAGCAGCGTAAAGGACGCAGGCGCGTTCTCTGGAAACACCATATATTTT. Translation gives CASSVKDAGAFSGNTIYF.

For the CDR3, the DNA is TGTGCCAGCTCGCGACCACATCAGGGGATGAACGAGCAGTACTTC. Amino acid sequence: CASSRPHQGMNEQYF. This sequence joins TRBV6-5 and TRBJ2-7; perhaps TRBD1 as D (6 bases). CDR3 length: 15 residues. Germline CDR1 reads MNHEY; CDR2 reads SVGAGI. V shed 8 bases and J shed 5 bases, with 22 bases lying between them.